This is a list of T cell receptor beta chains from one sample in a study of T-cell reconstitution after alpha-beta-depleted transplantation in children. TCRdb called the PCR reads again in MiXCR, with one record for every CDR3 protein. Seen here are 450,000 to 600,000 distinct CDR3 sequences, 15% to 20% observed once, and the top ten hold roughly 3.3%. The sequencing used PBMCs from the stem cell graft donor, collected from the stem cell graft. The receptors originated from a human donor who donated a stem cell graft to a child with acute lymphoblastic leukemia. Each CDR3 is given with its conserved first and last residue. The order of the fields is D gene, V gene, CDR3 protein. The D gene is left open where the match is weak.

D gene: TRBD2; V gene: TRBV18; CDR3 protein: CASSATSGSSYEQYF
D gene: TRBD2; V gene: TRBV6-1; CDR3 protein: CASSSPRLADPYEQYF
D gene: -; V gene: TRBV7-6; CDR3 protein: CASSLWGAGLRGNEQFF
D gene: -; V gene: TRBV29-1; CDR3 protein: CSVPRATYNEQFF
D gene: -; V gene: TRBV29-1; CDR3 protein: CSVDADSGANVLTF
D gene: -; V gene: TRBV29-1; CDR3 protein: CSVEEGGRGLDEQFF
D gene: TRBD1; V gene: TRBV7-9; CDR3 protein: CASSLGDRGRGQPQHF
D gene: -; V gene: TRBV7-9; CDR3 protein: CASSLEAGPLYGYTF
D gene: -; V gene: TRBV5-5; CDR3 protein: CASSFTWVNEQYF
D gene: -; V gene: TRBV20-1; CDR3 protein: CSARANGPGNTIYF
D gene: -; V gene: TRBV3-1; CDR3 protein: CASSAPKTQRWAHEQFF
D gene: TRBD2; V gene: TRBV10-3; CDR3 protein: CAISESEREGLEQYF
D gene: TRBD2; V gene: TRBV7-2; CDR3 protein: CASSFEGGSFSEQYF
D gene: TRBD2; V gene: TRBV29-1; CDR3 protein: CSVDATSGSSYEQYF
D gene: -; V gene: TRBV6-5; CDR3 protein: CASSFLGGSEAFF
D gene: TRBD2; V gene: TRBV3-1; CDR3 protein: CASSQLAGTYQETQYF
D gene: -; V gene: TRBV5-1; CDR3 protein: CASSSSGRYLPWSPLPSYYEQYF
D gene: TRBD1; V gene: TRBV7-9; CDR3 protein: CASSEGTGWSYEQYF
D gene: -; V gene: TRBV5-1; CDR3 protein: CASSWGHLSGNTIYF
D gene: TRBD1; V gene: TRBV5-6; CDR3 protein: CASTSGQGAVTYEQYF
D gene: -; V gene: TRBV7-6; CDR3 protein: CASSRRAPNEKLFF
D gene: -; V gene: TRBV4-1; CDR3 protein: CASSQGPLGSYNEQFF
D gene: -; V gene: TRBV12-3/TRBV12-4; CDR3 protein: CASSFANRLGSSYNEQFF
D gene: -; V gene: TRBV7-9; CDR3 protein: CASSFTSAVYEQYF
D gene: -; V gene: TRBV29-1; CDR3 protein: CSVVRAMNTEAFF
D gene: -; V gene: TRBV4-1; CDR3 protein: CASSQNPAGLFYEQYF
D gene: TRBD1; V gene: TRBV7-9; CDR3 protein: CASSPPGGPSYEQYF
D gene: -; V gene: TRBV5-1; CDR3 protein: CASSLLDGGTGELFF
D gene: -; V gene: TRBV12-3/TRBV12-4; CDR3 protein: CASSYTEAFF
D gene: TRBD2; V gene: TRBV12-3/TRBV12-4; CDR3 protein: CASSFGGRGTDTQYF
D gene: -; V gene: TRBV28; CDR3 protein: CASSLYGMGIDYGYTF
D gene: -; V gene: TRBV20-1; CDR3 protein: CSARDPDPNLGETQYF
D gene: -; V gene: TRBV2; CDR3 protein: CASAGRAYEQYF
D gene: -; V gene: TRBV7-9; CDR3 protein: CASSLLQGAGNQPQHF
D gene: TRBD1; V gene: TRBV12-3/TRBV12-4; CDR3 protein: CASTLILSPGQGAFGYTF
D gene: -; V gene: TRBV15; CDR3 protein: CATGAGRDYNEQFF
D gene: TRBD1; V gene: TRBV20-1; CDR3 protein: CSARHSDRGYGYTF
D gene: -; V gene: TRBV6-5; CDR3 protein: CASSLGLASEQFF
D gene: TRBD1; V gene: TRBV4-1; CDR3 protein: CASSQGPQGAPGEQYF
D gene: -; V gene: TRBV29-1; CDR3 protein: CSVEPGNKNIQYF
D gene: -; V gene: TRBV19; CDR3 protein: CASSTTSLAGELFF
D gene: TRBD1; V gene: TRBV7-9; CDR3 protein: CASSWGTGGSPLHF
D gene: TRBD1; V gene: TRBV29-1; CDR3 protein: CSVETGRANVLTF
D gene: -; V gene: TRBV9; CDR3 protein: CASGEPYEQYF
D gene: -; V gene: TRBV5-1; CDR3 protein: CASSLESSRNEKLFF
D gene: TRBD2; V gene: TRBV11-1; CDR3 protein: CASSPTGLAAGEFNEQFF
D gene: TRBD1; V gene: TRBV18; CDR3 protein: CASSPRTGLGPGATNEKLFF